A selection of T cell receptor beta chains follows, all from one sample in a study of shared clonotypes between healthy human individuals. Assay: immunoSEQ multiplex PCR; the TCRdb copy retains only in-frame clones and omits some. This sample has 2 million to 3 million clones, with over 85% found just once. Sequences were obtained from naive CD4+ T cells from PBMCs. The receptors shown here come from a man aged 18 to 29 in good health. Some clones in this sample may be carry-over from other donors' samples. The conserved cysteine and the conserved F or W are not part of the CDR3 here. The order of the fields is V gene, J gene, D gene, CDR3 length, CDR3 protein. D genes are given only for firm matches.

TRBV7-9	TRBJ1-1	TRBD1	14	ASSPSRDRGNTEAF
TRBV5-4	TRBJ2-3	TRBD2	14	ASRGTSGRRTDTQY
TRBV6-6	TRBJ2-1	.	11	ASSYPGRDEQF
TRBV28	TRBJ2-1	TRBD2	13	ASSFQAGGRNEQF
TRBV7-9	TRBJ2-6	.	13	ASSRGVGGANVLT
TRBV11-3	TRBJ2-1	.	13	ASSLSRLEGNEQF
TRBV6-5	TRBJ1-1	TRBD1	12	ASSYSLPGQEAF
TRBV10-3	TRBJ2-3	TRBD2	13	AISESATSGAGQY
TRBV5-1	TRBJ2-1	.	12	ASSPSPTGPEQF
TRBV11-2	TRBJ2-2	.	11	ASSLTLSGELF
TRBV25-1	TRBJ1-5	TRBD1	12	ASSVTGDYQPQH
TRBV19	TRBJ1-4	TRBD1	14	ASSRQGFATNEKLF
TRBV11-3	TRBJ1-6	.	14	ASSLDKRTGDSPLH
TRBV28	TRBJ1-1	.	10	ASSPRRTDAF
TRBV6-4	TRBJ2-7	.	15	ASSDSMPGGRVYEQY
TRBV28	TRBJ2-2	TRBD1	12	ASSPGDRSGELF
TRBV5-1	TRBJ2-7	.	11	ASSLWAPGEQY
TRBV2	TRBJ2-7	TRBD1	13	ASSGGQAIPYEQY
TRBV5-1	TRBJ2-5	TRBD2	13	ASSLTSGGQETQY
TRBV5-1	TRBJ2-7	TRBD2	15	ASSLVGGSSGNYEQY
TRBV4-1	TRBJ2-3	TRBD1	14	ASSQEGAGGADTQY
TRBV21-1	TRBJ1-2	.	14	ASIDAGRQGVCGYT
TRBV7-8	TRBJ1-5	TRBD1	14	ASSASYRGLVQPQH
TRBV28	TRBJ1-1	TRBD1	11	ASSKDRGFRAF
TRBV28	TRBJ2-5	.	13	ASSDTRNGRETQY
TRBV5-4	TRBJ1-1	TRBD1	12	ASSLTGGYAEAF
TRBV10-2	TRBJ2-1	.	12	AARPGISYNEQF
TRBV5-1	TRBJ2-3	.	12	ASSLGESTDTQY
TRBV5-4	TRBJ1-2	TRBD1	12	ASSSDRADYGYT
TRBV19	TRBJ2-1	TRBD1	13	ASSKTGGWDNEQF
TRBV10-3	TRBJ2-2	.	15	AISDLPGRLPTGELF
TRBV29-1	TRBJ2-5	.	10	SVGGGQETQY
TRBV7-2	TRBJ2-7	TRBD2	14	ASSPSRLAGVYEQY
TRBV30	TRBJ1-6	.	10	AWTGDSHPLH
TRBV7-3	TRBJ2-1	TRBD2	14	ASSLNPGGVYNEQF
TRBV9	TRBJ2-1	TRBD2	15	ASSVNSPLAGYNEQF
TRBV4-1	TRBJ1-5	.	13	ASSLGQSSGQPQH
TRBV5-4	TRBJ1-1	.	12	ASSIRVSRTEAF
TRBV18	TRBJ1-6	.	14	ASSPTGAARNSPLH
TRBV7-2	TRBJ2-3	.	11	ASSPKHPYTQY
TRBV18	TRBJ2-7	TRBD1	13	ASSTGQVKIYEQY
TRBV7-9	TRBJ2-5	.	13	ASSLGFVDPETQY